This entry features one T cell receptor (beta chain) sequence. This entry comes from a study of blood T cell repertoires in COVID-19. The overall study: The United States, Italy and Spain were the sources of the acute and convalescent COVID-19 samples. In each case, the material was cDNA or gDNA derived from T cells, B-cell-depleted T cells, or PBMCs.

The protocol was immunoSEQ multiplex PCR, while the TCRdb copy is restricted to in-frame clones and leaves out a portion. The table shows around 72,000 clones, with around 86% occurring only once. In germline, CDR1 is GTSNPN, CDR2 SVGIG (reference sequence). The CDR3 runs 11 residues. V was trimmed by 7 bases and J by 6 bases, leaving 12 bases between them. The TCR sequence derives from a man between 65 and 79 years old with active or convalescent COVID-19. Sequenced: peripheral blood. This chain uses TRBV30 with TRBJ1-2, with a tentative D call TRBD1 (5 bases). CDR3 sequence reads: CASGGVHGYTF. The CDR3 DNA sequence: TGTGCCTCGGGGGGAGTCCATGGCTACACCTTC.